This TCR beta chain comes out of a study of cytomegalovirus exposure and HLA in healthy donors. It was with 60 Vbeta and 13 Jbeta primers that the PCR ran. Some clones are missing from TCRdb's copy, which holds only in-frame ones; the method was immunoSEQ multiplex PCR. This repertoire shows roughly 200,000 clones, roughly 9.4% found once; its top ten account for 1% to 1.5%. With 1 base removed from V and 4 bases from J, the gap between germline ends came to 9 bases. CDR3 length: 14 amino acids. Germline CDR1 is SGHVS and CDR2 is FQNEAQ. This TCR was recovered from a woman aged 25 to 39 in good health and CMV-seropositive. Sequenced material: PBMCs. V and J are TRBV7-8 and TRBJ2-3; maybe TRBD2 (6 bases). The CDR3 region has the DNA TGTGCCAGCAGCTTAGAGGCGGGGCCAGATACGCAGTATTTT. This encodes CASSLEAGPDTQYF.